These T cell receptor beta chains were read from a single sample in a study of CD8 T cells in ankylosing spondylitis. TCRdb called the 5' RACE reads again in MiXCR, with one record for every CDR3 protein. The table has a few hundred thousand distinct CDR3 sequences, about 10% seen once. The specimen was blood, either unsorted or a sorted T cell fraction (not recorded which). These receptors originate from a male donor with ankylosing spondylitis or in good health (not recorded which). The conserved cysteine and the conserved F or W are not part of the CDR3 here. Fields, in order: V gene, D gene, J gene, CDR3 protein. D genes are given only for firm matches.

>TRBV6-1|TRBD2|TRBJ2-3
AGLAGEGWSTDTQY
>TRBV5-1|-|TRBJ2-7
ASSLDETVFYEQY
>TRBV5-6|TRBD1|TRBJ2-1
ASSAPGTGGNEQF
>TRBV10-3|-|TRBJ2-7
AIMSGYSYEQY
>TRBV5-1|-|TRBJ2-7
ASSHPPGAGFSYEQY
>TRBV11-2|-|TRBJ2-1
ASRSLPRSGPYNEQF
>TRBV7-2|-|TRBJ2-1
ASRQQF
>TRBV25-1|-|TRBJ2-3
ASSELAAQY
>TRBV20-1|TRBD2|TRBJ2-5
SADPRLAGVSETQY
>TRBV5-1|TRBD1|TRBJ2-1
ASSLPGQNNEQF
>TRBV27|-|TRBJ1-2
ASSAGTYLNYGYT
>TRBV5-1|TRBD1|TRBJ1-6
ASSYTGDSPLH
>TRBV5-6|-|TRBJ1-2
ASSSETENYGYT
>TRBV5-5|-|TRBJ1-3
ASSLRGNTIY
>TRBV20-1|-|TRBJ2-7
SATDYYEQY
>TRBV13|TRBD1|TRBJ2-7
ASSLVGGGRYEQY
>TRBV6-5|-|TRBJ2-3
ASSSLTSTDTQY
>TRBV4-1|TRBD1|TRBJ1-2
ASSQPDRAYGYT
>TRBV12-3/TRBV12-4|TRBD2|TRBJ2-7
ASTPAGGPGPPN
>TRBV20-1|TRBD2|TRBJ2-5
SALGGDRKTQY
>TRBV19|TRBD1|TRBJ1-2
ASSTIDRGVSSGYT
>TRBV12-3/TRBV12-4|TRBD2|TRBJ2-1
ASTESGGANVNEQF
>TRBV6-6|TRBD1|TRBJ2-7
ASSYLGQYEQY
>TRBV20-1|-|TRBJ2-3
SATLLGRDTQY
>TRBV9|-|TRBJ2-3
ASSYGGGPYDTQY
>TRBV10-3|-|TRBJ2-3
AISDAGDRKIYTDTQY
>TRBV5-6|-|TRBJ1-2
ASSLAWGAGGYT